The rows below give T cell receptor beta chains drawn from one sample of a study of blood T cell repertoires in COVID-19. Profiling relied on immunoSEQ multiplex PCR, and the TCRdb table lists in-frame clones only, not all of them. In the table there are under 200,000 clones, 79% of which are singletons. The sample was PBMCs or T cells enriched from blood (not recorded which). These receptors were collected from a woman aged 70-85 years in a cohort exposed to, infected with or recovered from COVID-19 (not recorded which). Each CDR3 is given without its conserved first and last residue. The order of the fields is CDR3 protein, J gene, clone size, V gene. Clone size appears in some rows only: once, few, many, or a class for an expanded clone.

ASRRVARQPQH | TRBJ1-5 | NA | TRBV6-5
ASSSSPGSNDKNIQY | TRBJ2-4 | NA | TRBV7-2
ATSDLDGQGGTGELF | TRBJ2-2 | NA | TRBV24-1
ASSQAREGYT | TRBJ1-2 | few | TRBV3-1/TRBV3-2
ASSVQTGEGATEAF | TRBJ1-1 | few | TRBV5-1
ASSGADRALHGYT | TRBJ1-2 | NA | TRBV5-6
ASSQSGGQRGNEQF | TRBJ2-1 | NA | TRBV23-1
ASSFAGPPDEQF | TRBJ2-1 | NA | TRBV5-1
ATSDLHSRTEAF | TRBJ1-1 | NA | TRBV24-1
ASSRQANTEAF | TRBJ1-1 | NA | TRBV7-9
ASRGRTART | TRBJ1-2 | NA | TRBV28
ASSIVSTATYEQY | TRBJ2-7 | once | TRBV19
ASSPPGGQRNEQF | TRBJ2-1 | NA | TRBV7-2
ASSFGDRVGTEAF | TRBJ1-1 | NA | TRBV27
ASSAQGAPFYGYT | TRBJ1-2 | NA | TRBV19
AISATGDNSPLH | TRBJ1-6 | NA | TRBV10-3
ASSPRTGEGGEKLF | TRBJ1-4 | NA | TRBV18
ASSPGTGGAYEQY | TRBJ2-7 | NA | TRBV18